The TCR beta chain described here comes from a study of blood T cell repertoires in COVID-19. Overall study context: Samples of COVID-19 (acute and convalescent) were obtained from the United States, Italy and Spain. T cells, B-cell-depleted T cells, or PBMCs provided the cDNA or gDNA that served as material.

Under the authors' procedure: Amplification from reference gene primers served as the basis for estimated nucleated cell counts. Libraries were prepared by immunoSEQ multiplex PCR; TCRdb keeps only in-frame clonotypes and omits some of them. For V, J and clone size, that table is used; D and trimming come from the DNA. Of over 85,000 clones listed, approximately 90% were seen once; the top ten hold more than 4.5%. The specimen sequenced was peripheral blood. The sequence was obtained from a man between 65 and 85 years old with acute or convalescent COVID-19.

The CDR3 DNA sequence: TGCGCCAGCAGCTTGGTGGACAGCTATGGCTACACCTTC. Its translation is CASSLVDSYGYTF. The gene calls are TRBV5-1 and TRBJ1-2; maybe TRBD1 (6 bases). This CDR3 spans 13 amino acids. The germline V gene has CDR1 SGHRS and CDR2 YFSETQ. V dropped 0 bases and J dropped 4 bases, with 7 bases sitting between them.